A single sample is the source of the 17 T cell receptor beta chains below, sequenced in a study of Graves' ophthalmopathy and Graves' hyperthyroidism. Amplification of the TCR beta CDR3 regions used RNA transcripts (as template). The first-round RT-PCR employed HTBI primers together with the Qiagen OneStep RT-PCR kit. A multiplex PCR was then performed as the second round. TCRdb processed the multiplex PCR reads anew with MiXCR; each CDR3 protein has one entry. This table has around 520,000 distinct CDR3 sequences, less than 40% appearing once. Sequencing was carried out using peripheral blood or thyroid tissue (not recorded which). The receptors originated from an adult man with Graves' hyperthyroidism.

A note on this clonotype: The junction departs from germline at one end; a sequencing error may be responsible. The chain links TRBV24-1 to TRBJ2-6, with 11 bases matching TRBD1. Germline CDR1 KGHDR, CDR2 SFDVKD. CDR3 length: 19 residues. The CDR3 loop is CASSPPAGTGGFGANVLTF. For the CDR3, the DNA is TGTGCCAGCAGTCCTCCCGCCGGGACAGGGGGATTTGGGGCCAACGTCCTGACTTTC.

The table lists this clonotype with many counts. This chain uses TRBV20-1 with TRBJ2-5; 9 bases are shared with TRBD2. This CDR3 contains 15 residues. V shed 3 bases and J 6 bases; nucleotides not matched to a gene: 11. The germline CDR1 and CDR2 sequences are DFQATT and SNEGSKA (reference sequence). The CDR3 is CSASEGSGSVKTQYF. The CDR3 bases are TGCAGTGCTAGTGAGGGTAGCGGGAGTGTGAAGACCCAGTACTTC.

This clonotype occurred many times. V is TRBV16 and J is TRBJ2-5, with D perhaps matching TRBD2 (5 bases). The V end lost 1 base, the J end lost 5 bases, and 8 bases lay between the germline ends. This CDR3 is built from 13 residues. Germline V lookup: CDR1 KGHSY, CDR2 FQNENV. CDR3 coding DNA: TGTGCCAGCAGCCAATGGAGGTTGGAGACCCAGTACTTC. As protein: CASSQWRLETQYF.

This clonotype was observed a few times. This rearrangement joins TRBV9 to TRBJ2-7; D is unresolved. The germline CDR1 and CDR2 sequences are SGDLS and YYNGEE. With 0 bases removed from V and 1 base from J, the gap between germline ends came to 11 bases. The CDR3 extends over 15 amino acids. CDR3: CASSVGQNPSYEQYF. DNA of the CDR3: TGTGCCAGCAGCGTAGGGCAGAACCCTTCCTACGAGCAGTACTTC.

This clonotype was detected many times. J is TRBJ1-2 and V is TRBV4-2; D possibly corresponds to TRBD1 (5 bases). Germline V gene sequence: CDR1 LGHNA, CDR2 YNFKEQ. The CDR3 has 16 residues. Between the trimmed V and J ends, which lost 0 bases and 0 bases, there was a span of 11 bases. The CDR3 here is CASSQEHQGTNYGYTF. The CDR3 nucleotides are TGTGCCAGCAGCCAAGAGCATCAGGGCACTAACTATGGCTACACCTTC.

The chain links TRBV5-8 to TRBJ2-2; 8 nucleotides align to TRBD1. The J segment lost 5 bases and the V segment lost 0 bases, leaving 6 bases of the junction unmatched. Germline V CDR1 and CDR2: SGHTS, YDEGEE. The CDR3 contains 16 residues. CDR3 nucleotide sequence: TGTGCCAGCAGCTTGGGGACAGGGTTTCGGACCGGGGAGCTGTTTTTT. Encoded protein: CASSLGTGFRTGELFF.

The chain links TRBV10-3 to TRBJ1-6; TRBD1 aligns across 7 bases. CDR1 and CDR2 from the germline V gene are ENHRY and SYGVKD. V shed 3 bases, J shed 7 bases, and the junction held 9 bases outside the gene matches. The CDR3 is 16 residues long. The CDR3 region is CAISELTGLANSPLHF. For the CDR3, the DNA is TGTGCCATCAGTGAACTGACAGGGTTGGCGAATTCACCCCTCCACTTT.

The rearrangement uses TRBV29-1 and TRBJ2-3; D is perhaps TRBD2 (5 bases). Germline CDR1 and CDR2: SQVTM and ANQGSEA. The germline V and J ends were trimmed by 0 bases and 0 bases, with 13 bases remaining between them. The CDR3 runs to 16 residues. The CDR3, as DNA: TGCAGCGTTGAAGATCGGTTTAGCGCCAGCACAGATACGCAGTATTTT. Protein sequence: CSVEDRFSASTDTQYF.

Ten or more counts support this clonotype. CDR3 in DNA: TGTGCCAGCAGATCTAGCGTCTACGAGCAGTACTTC. It specifies CASRSSVYEQYF. The chain has TRBV12-3 or TRBV12-4 and TRBJ2-7; a possible D gene is TRBD2 (6 bases). The ends were cut back, 6 bases at V and 3 bases at J, with 9 bases in the middle. This CDR3 contains 12 residues.

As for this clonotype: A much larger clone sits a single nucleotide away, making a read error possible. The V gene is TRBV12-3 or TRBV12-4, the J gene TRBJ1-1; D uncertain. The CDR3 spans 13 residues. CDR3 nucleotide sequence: TGTACCAGCAGTTCGTGGCAGAACACTGAAGCTTTCTTT. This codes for CTSSSWQNTEAFF.

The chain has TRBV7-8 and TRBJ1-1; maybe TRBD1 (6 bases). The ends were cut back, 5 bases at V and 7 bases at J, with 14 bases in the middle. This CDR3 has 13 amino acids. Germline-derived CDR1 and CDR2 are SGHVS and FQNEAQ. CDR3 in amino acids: CASSLPGQHEAFF. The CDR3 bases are TGTGCCAGCAGCCTTCCCGGACAGCATGAAGCTTTCTTT.

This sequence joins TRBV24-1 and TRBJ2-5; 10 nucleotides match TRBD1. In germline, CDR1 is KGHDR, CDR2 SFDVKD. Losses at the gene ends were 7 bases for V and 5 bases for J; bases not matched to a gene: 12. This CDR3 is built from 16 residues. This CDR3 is CATSSPGTGVGETQYF. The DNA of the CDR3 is TGTGCCACCAGCTCACCCGGGACAGGGGTCGGGGAGACCCAGTACTTC.

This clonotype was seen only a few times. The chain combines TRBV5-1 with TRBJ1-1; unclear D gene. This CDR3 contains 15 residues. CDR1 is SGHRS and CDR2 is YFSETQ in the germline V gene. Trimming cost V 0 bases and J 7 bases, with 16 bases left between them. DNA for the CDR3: TGCGCCAGCAGCTTGGTTGGAGGGTTTGCTGTTGAAGCTTTCTTT. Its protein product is CASSLVGGFAVEAFF.

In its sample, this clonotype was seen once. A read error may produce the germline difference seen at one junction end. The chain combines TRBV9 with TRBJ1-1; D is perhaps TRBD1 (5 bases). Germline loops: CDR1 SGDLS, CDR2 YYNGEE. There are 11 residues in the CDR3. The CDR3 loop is CASSVQGESFF. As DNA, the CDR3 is TGTGCCAGCAGTGTCCAGGGTGAATCTTTCTTT.

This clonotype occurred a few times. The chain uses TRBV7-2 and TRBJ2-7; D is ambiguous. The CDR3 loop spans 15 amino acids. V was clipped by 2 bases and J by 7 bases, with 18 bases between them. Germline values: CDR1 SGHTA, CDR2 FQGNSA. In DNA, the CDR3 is TGTGCCAGCAGCTTATCCCCTGCGGCCTACGGAGAGCAGTACTTC. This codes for CASSLSPAAYGEQYF.

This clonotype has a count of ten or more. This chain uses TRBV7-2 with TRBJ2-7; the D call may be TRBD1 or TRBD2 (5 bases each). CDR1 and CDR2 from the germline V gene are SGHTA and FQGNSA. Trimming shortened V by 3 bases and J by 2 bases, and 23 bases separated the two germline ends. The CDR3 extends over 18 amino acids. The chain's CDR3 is CASSLRERAWGRTYEQYF. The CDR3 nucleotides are TGTGCCAGCAGCTTGAGGGAACGTGCGTGGGGACGTACCTACGAGCAGTACTTC.

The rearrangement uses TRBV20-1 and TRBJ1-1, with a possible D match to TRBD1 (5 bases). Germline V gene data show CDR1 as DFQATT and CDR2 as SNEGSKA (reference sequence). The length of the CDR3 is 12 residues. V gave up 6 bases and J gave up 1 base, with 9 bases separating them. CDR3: CSAYDRNTEAFF. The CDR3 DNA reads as TGCAGTGCCTACGACAGGAACACTGAAGCTTTCTTT.